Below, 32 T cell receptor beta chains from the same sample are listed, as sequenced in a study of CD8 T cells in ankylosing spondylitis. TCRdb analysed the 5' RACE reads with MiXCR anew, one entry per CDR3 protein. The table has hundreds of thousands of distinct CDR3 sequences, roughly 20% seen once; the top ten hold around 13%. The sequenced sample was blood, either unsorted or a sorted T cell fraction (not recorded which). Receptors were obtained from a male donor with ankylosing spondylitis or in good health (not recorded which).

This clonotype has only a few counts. The CDR3 spells CASSQDGGYEAFF. Here the CDR3 DNA reads TGCGCCAGCAGCCAAGATGGTGGCTATGAAGCTTTCTTT. The chain couples TRBV4-1 to TRBJ1-1, with unresolved D. Germline assignment: CDR1 MGHRA and CDR2 YSYEKL. V shed 0 bases and J shed 7 bases, with 9 bases lying between them. This CDR3 region has 13 residues.

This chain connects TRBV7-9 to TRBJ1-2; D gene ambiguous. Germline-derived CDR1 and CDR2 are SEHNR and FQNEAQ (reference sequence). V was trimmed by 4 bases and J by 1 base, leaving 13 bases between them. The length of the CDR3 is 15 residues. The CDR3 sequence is CASSSGGGSNYGYTF. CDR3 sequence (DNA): TGTGCCAGCAGCTCAGGCGGTGGCAGTAACTATGGCTACACCTTC.

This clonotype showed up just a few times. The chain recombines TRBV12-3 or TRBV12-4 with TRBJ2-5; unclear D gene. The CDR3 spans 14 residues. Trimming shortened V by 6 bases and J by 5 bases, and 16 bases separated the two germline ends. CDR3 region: CASRPVGDPETQYF. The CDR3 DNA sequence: TGTGCCAGCAGACCTGTCGGAGATCCGGAGACCCAGTACTTC.

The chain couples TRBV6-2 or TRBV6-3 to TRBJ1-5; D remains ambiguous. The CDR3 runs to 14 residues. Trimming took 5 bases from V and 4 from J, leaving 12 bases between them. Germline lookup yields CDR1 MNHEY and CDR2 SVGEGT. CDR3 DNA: TGTGCCAGCAGTGGCGGGAGCCTTAATCAGCCCCAGCATTTT. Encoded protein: CASSGGSLNQPQHF.

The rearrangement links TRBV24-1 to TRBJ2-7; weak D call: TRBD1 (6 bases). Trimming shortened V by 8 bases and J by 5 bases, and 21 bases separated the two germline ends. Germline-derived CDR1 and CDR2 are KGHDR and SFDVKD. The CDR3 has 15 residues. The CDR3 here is CATKLPTGFYHEQYF. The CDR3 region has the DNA TGTGCCACCAAACTCCCGACAGGTTTCTACCACGAGCAGTACTTC.

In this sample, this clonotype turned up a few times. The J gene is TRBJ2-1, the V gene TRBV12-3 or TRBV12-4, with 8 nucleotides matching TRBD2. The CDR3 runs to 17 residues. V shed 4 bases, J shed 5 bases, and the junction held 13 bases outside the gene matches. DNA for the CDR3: TGTGCCAGCAGTTCCCCCGGGGGCGGGGGGCCGAACAATGAGCAGTTCTTC. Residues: CASSSPGGGGPNNEQFF.

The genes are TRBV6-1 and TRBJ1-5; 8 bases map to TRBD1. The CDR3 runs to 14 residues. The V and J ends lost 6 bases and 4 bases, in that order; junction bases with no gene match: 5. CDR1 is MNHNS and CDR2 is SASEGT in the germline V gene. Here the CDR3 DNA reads TGTGCCAGCAGCGGGACAGGTGAGAATCAGCCCCAGCATTTT. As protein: CASSGTGENQPQHF.

CDR3: CASSDSGEGYTF. Written as DNA, the CDR3 is TGTGCCAGCAGTGATTCCGGGGAGGGCTACACCTTC. V usage is TRBV2 and J usage is TRBJ1-2; no clear D gene. The CDR3 is 12 amino acids. Germline CDR1 is SNHLY and CDR2 is FYNNEI. Trimming stripped 3 bases from V and 8 bases from J, with 10 bases between. Full variable domain (outside the CDR3, taken from reference TRBV2 and TRBJ1-2): EPEVTQTPSHQVTQMGQEVILRCVPISNHLYFYWYRQILGQKVEFLVSFYNNEISEKSEIFDDQFSVERPDGSNFTLKIRSTKLEDSAMYFCASSDSGEGYTFGSGTRLTVV.

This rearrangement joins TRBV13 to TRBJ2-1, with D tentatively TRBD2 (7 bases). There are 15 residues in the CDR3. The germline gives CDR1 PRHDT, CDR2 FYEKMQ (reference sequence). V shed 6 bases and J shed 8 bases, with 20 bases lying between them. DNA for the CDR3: TGTGCCAGCAGTGAAATGGGGGGGGCCCAGTATGAGCAGTTCTTC. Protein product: CASSEMGGAQYEQFF.

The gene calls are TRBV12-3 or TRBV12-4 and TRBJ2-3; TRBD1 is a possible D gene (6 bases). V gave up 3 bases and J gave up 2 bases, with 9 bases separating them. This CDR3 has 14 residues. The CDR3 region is CASSLGTHTDTQYF. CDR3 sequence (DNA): TGTGCCAGCAGTTTGGGGACACACACAGATACGCAGTATTTT.

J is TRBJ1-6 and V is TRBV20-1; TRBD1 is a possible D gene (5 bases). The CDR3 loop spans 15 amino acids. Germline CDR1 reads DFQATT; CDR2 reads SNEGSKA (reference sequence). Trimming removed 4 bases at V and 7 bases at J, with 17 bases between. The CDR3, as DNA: TGCAGTGCTAATGGGGGGGGAACCGAGAATTCACCCCTCCACTTT. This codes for CSANGGGTENSPLHF.

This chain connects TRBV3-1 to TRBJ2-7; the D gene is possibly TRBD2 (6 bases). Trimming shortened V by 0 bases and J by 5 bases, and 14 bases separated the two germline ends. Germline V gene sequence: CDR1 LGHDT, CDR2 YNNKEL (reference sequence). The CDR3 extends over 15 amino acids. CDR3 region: CASSQEGGVLDEQYF. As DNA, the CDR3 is TGTGCCAGCAGCCAAGAGGGCGGGGTTTTGGACGAGCAGTACTTC.

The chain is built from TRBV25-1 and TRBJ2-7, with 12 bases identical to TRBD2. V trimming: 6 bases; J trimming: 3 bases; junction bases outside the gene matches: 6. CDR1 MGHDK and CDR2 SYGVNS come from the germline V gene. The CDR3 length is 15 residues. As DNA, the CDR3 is TGTGCCAGCAGCTCTTTGACTAGCGGGGGCTACGAGCAGTACTTC. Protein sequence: CASSSLTSGGYEQYF.

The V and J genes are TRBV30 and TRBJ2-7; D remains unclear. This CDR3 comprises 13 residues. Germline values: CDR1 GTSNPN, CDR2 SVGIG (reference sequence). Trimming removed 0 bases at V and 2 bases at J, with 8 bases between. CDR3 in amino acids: CAWSVGGAYEQYF. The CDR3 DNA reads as TGTGCCTGGAGTGTTGGTGGCGCCTACGAGCAGTACTTC.

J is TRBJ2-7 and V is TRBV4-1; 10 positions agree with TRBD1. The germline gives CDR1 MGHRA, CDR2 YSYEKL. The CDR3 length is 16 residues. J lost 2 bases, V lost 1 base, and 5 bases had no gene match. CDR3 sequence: CASSQGRGTGAYEQYF. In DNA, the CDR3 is TGCGCCAGCAGCCAAGGTCGGGGGACAGGGGCCTACGAGCAGTACTTC.

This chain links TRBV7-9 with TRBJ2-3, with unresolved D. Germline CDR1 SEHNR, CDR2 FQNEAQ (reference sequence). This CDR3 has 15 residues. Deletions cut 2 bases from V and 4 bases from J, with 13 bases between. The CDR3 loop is CASSLWSNYSDTQYF. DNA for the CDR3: TGTGCCAGCAGCTTATGGTCGAACTATTCAGATACGCAGTATTTT.

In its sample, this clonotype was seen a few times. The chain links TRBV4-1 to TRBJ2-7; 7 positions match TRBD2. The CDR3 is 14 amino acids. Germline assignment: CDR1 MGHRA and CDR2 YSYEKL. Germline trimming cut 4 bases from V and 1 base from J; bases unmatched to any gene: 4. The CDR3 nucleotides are TGCGCCAGCAGCCCTCGGGGGGTTTCCTACGAGCAGTACTTC. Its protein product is CASSPRGVSYEQYF.

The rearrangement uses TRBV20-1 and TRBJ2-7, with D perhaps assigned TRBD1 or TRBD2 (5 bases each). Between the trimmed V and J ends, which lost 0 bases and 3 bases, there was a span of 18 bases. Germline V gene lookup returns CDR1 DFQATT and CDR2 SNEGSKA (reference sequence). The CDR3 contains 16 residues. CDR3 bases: TGCAGTGCTAGAGATTCAGGGCAGGGACCCTTCTACGAGCAGTACTTC. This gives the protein CSARDSGQGPFYEQYF.

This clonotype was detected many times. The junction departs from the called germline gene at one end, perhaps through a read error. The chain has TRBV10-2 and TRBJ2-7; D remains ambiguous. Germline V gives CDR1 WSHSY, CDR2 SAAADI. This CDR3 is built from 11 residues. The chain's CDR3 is CASSDSYEQYF. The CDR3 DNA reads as TGTGCCAGCAGTGACTCCTACGAGCAGTACTTC.

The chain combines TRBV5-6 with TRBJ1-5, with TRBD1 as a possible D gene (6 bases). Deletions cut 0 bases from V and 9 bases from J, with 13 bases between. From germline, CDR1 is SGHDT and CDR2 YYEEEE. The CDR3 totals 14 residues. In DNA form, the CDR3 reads TGTGCCAGCAGCTTGGCGGCAGGAGGGGGGCCCCAGCATTTT. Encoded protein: CASSLAAGGGPQHF. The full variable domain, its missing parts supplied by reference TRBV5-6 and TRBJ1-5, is DAGVTQSPTHLIKTRGQQVTLRCSPKSGHDTVSWYQQALGQGPQFIFQYYEEEERQRGNFPDRFSGHQFPNYSSELNVNALLLGDSALYLCASSLAAGGGPQHFGDGTRLSIL.

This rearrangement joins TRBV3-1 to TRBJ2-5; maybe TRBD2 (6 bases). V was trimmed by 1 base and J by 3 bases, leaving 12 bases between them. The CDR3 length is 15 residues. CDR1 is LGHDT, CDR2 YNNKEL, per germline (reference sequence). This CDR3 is CASSQGGEREETQYF. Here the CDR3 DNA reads TGTGCCAGCAGCCAAGGCGGGGAAAGGGAAGAGACCCAGTACTTC.

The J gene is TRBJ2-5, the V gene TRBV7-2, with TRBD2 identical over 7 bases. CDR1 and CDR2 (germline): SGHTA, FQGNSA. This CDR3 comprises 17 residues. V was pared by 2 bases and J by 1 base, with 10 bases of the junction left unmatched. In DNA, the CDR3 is TGTGCCAGCAGCTTATTCTACCCCGGGACTACCCAAGAGACCCAGTACTTC. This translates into CASSLFYPGTTQETQYF.

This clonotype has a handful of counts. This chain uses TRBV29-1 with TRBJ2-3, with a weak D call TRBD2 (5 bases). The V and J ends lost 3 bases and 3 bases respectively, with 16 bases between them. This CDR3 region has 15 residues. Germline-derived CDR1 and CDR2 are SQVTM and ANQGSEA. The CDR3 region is CSVEVLGQGTDTQYF. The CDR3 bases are TGCAGCGTTGAGGTACTAGGCCAAGGGACAGATACGCAGTATTTT.

CDR3 coding DNA: TGTGCCACCAGCAGAGAGGCCCGGGGGGTTACCGGGGAGCTGTTTTTT. The encoded protein is CATSREARGVTGELFF. The chain combines TRBV15 with TRBJ2-2; the match to TRBD2 covers 7 bases. The trim removed 0 bases at V and 5 bases at J, leaving 6 bases unmatched. Germline CDR1 is LNHNV and CDR2 is YYDKDF (reference sequence). This CDR3 contains 16 residues.

CDR3 residues: CATSPGLPFNEQFF. As DNA, the CDR3 is TGTGCCACCAGCCCGGGACTTCCCTTCAATGAGCAGTTCTTC. V usage is TRBV24-1 and J usage is TRBJ2-1, with D possibly matching TRBD2 (6 bases). Trimming shortened V by 7 bases and J by 6 bases, and 15 bases separated the two germline ends. The CDR3 extends over 14 amino acids. Germline CDR1 and CDR2: KGHDR and SFDVKD.

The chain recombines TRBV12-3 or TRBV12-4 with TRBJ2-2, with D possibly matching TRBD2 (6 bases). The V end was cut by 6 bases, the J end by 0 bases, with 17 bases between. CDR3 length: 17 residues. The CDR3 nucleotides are TGTGCCAGCAGCCCTGCAACTAGCTCCGCGAACACCGGGGAGCTGTTTTTT. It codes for CASSPATSSANTGELFF.

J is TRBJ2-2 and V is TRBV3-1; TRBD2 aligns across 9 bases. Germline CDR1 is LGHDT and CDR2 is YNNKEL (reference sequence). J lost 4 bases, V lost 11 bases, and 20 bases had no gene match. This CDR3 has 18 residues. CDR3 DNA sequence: TGTGCCTTCAGTTTAGGGGCGGCTAGCGGGGTGGTCACCGGGGAGCTGTTTTTT. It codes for CAFSLGAASGVVTGELFF. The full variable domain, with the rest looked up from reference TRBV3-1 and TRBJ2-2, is DTAVSQTPKYLVTQMGNDKSIKCEQNLGHDTMYWYKQDSKKFLKIMFSYNNKELIINETVPNRFSPKSPDKAHLNLHINSLELGDSAVYFCAFSLGAASGVVTGELFFGEGSRLTVL.

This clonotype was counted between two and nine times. The chain's CDR3 is CSASGGNGGELFF. The CDR3 DNA follows: TGCAGTGCTAGTGGCGGGAACGGCGGGGAGCTGTTTTTT. This chain links TRBV20-1 with TRBJ2-2; tentative D call: TRBD2 (6 bases). Germline CDR1 DFQATT, CDR2 SNEGSKA (reference sequence). V lost 3 bases and J lost 7, with 12 bases in between. CDR3 length equals 13 residues.

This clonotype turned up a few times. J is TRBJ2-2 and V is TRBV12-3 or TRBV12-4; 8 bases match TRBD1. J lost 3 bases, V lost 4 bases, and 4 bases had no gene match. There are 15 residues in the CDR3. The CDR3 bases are TGTGCCAGCAGTTCGACAGGGGACCACACCGGGGAGCTGTTTTTT. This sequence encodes CASSSTGDHTGELFF.

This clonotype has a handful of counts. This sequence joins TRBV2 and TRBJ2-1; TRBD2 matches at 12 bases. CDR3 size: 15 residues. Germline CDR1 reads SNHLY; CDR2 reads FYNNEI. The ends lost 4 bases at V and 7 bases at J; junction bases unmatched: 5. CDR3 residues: CASSGRLAGDNEQFF. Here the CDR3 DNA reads TGTGCCAGCAGTGGGAGACTAGCGGGGGATAATGAGCAGTTCTTC.

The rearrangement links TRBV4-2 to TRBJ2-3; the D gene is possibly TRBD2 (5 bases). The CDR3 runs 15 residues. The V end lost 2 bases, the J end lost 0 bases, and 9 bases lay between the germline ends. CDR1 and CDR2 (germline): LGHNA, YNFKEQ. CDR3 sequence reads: CASSQPAVSTDTQYF. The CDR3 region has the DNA TGTGCCAGCAGCCAACCAGCGGTTAGCACAGATACGCAGTATTTT.

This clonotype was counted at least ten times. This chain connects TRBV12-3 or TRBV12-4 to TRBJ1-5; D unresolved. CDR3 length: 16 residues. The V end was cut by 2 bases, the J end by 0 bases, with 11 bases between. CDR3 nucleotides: TGTGCCAGCAGTTTACTCGGGCCACATAGCAATCAGCCCCAGCATTTT. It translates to CASSLLGPHSNQPQHF.